This T cell receptor (beta chain) was documented in a study of memory CD4+ T cells and cytomegalovirus serostatus. CDR3 length equals 14 residues. From germline, CDR1 is SGHRS and CDR2 YFSETQ. The V and J ends lost 1 base and 9 bases respectively, with 16 bases between them. Using immunoSEQ multiplex PCR, the repertoire was profiled, and TCRdb retains in-frame clones only, with some absent. The sample has tens of thousands of clones, about 73% seen once. Details on this clone: The antigen is undetermined.

Single viable CD3+CD4+CD8-CD45RO+ cells were sorted as the memory CD4+ T cells. Study-level results: Each of approximately 61 CMV-associated TCRbeta sequences occurred in one to five individuals.

Sequenced sample: memory CD4+ T cells from blood. The sequence was collected from an adult in good health and CMV-seropositive. The V and J genes are TRBV5-1 and TRBJ1-2, with D tentatively TRBD1 (5 bases). CDR3: CASSLTLAQDSYTF. The CDR3, as DNA: TGCGCCAGCAGCTTGACTCTGGCTCAGGACAGCTACACCTTC.